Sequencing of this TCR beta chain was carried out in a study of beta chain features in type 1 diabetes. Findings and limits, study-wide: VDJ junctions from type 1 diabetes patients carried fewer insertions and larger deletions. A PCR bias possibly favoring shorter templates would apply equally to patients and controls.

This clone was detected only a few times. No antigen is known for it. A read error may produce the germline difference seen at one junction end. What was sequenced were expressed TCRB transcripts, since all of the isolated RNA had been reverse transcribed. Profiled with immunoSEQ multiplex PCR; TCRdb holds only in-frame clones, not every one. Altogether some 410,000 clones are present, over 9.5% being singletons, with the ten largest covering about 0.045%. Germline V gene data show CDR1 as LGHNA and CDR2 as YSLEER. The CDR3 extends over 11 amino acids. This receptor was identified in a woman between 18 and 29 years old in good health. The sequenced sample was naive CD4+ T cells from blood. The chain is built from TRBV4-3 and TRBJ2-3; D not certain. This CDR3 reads CASSQDQRFHF. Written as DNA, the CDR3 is TGCGCCAGCAGCCAAGATCAACGGTTTCATTTT.